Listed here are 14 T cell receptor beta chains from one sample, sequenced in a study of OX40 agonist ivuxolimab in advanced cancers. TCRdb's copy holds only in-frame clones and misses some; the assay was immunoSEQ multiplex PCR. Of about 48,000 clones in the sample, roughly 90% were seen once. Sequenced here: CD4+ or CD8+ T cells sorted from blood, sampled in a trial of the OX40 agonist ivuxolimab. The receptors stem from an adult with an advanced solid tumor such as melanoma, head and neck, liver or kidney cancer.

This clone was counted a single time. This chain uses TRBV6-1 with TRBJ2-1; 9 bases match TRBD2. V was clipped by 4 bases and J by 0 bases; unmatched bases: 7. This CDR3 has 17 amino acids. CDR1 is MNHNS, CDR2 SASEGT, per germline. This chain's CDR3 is CASSGRTSDSSYNEQFF. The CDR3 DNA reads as TGTGCCAGCAGTGGCCGGACTAGCGACAGCTCCTACAATGAGCAGTTCTTC.

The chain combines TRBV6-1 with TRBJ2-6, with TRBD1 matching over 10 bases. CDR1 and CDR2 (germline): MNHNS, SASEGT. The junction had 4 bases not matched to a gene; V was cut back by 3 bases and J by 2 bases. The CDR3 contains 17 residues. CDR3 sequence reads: CASSEKTGGAGANVLTF. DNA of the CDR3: TGTGCCAGCAGTGAGAAGACAGGGGGCGCTGGGGCCAACGTCCTGACTTTC.

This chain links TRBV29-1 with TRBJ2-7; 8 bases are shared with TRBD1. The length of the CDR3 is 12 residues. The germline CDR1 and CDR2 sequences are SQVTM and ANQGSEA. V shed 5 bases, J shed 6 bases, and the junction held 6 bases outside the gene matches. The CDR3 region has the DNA TGCAGCGTTTCAGGGGGCGTTGGCGAGCAGTACTTC. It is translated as CSVSGGVGEQYF.

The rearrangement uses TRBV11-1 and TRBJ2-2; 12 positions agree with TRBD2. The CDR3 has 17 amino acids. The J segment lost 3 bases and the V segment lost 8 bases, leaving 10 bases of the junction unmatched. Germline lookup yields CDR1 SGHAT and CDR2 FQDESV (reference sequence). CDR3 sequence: CASAASGGVLYTGELFF. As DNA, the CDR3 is TGTGCCAGCGCGGCTAGCGGGGGGGTCCTTTACACCGGGGAGCTGTTTTTT.

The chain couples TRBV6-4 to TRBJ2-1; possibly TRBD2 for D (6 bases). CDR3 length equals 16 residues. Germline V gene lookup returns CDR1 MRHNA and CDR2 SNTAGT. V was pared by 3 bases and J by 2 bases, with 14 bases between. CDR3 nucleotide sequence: TGTGCCAGCAGTGAATCGGGACTCCTACCCTACAATGAGCAGTTCTTC. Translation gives CASSESGLLPYNEQFF.

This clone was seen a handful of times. The CDR3 region is CASSESAGGLVLTEAFF. CDR3 coding DNA: TGCGCCAGCAGTGAGTCGGCAGGGGGGTTAGTTTTAACTGAAGCTTTCTTT. This rearrangement joins TRBV10-2 to TRBJ1-1; 7 nucleotides line up with TRBD1. V trimming: 0 bases; J trimming: 5 bases; junction bases outside the gene matches: 12. Germline V gene data show CDR1 as WSHSY and CDR2 as SAAADI. The CDR3 has 17 amino acids.

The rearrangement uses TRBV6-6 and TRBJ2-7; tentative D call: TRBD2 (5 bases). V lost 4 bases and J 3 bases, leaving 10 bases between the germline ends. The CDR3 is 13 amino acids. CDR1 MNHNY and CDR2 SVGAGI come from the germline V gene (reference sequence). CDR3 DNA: TGTGCCAGCAGTTCCGGGGTGGACTACGAGCAGTACTTC. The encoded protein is CASSSGVDYEQYF.

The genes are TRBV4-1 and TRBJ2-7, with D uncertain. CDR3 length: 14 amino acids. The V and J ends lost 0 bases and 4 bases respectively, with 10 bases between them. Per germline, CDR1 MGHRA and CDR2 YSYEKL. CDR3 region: CASSQEGWGYEQYF. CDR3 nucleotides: TGCGCCAGCAGCCAAGAAGGTTGGGGATACGAGCAGTACTTC.

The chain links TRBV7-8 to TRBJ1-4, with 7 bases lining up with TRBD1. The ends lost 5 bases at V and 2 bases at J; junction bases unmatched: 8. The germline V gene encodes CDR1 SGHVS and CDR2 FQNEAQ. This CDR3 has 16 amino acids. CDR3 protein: CASSTERTGTNEKLFF. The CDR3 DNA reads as TGTGCCAGCAGCACCGAACGGACAGGCACTAATGAAAAACTGTTTTTT.

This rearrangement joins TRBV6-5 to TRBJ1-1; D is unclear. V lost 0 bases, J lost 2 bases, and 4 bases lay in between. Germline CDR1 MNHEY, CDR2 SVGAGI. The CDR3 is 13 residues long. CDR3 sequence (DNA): TGTGCCAGCAGTTACTCACAAAACACTGAAGCTTTCTTT. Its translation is CASSYSQNTEAFF.

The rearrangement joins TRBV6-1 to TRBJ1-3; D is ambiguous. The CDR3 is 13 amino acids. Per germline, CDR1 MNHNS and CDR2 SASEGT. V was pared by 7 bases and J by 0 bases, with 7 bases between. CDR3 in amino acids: CASIPFSGNTIYF. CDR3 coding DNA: TGTGCCAGCATTCCTTTCTCTGGAAACACCATATATTTT.

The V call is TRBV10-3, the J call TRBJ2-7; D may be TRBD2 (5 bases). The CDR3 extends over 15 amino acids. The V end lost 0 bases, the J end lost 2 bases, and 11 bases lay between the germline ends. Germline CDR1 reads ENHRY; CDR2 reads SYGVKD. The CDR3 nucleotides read TGTGCCATCAGTGAGTCGGGTCCCGGGACCTACGAGCAGTACTTC. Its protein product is CAISESGPGTYEQYF.

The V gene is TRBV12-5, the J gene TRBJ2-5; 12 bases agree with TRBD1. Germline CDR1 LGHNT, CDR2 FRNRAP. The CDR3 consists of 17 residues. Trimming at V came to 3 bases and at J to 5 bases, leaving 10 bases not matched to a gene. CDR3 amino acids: CASGFGPGTGGFETQYF. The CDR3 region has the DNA TGTGCTAGTGGTTTTGGCCCCGGGACAGGGGGCTTCGAGACCCAGTACTTC. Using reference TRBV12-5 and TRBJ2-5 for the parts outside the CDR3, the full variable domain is DARVTQTPRHKVTEMGQEVTMRCQPILGHNTVFWYRQTMMQGLELLAYFRNRAPLDDSGMPKDRFSAEMPDATLATLKIQPSEPRDSAVYFCASGFGPGTGGFETQYFGPGTRLLVL.

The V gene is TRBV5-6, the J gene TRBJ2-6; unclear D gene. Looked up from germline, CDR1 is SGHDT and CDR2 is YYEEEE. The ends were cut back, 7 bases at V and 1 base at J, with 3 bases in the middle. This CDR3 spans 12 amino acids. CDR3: CASGSGANVLTF. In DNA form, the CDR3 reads TGTGCCAGCGGGTCTGGGGCCAACGTCCTGACTTTC.